This TCR beta chain was sequenced for a study of blood T cell repertoires in COVID-19. This table comes from immunoSEQ multiplex PCR, and its TCRdb copy is limited to in-frame clones, with some not included. The repertoire has 95,000 to 150,000 clones, roughly 75% of them found once; the top ten carry 16%. Germline V gene lookup returns CDR1 SQVTM and CDR2 ANQGSEA. The V gene lost 4 bases and the J gene lost 2 bases, with 13 bases spanning the gap. CDR3 length: 14 amino acids. This clonotype was obtained from a man aged 60-69 years with active or convalescent COVID-19. The chain uses TRBV29-1 and TRBJ2-3, with D perhaps TRBD1 (5 bases). Sequenced material: peripheral blood. The CDR3 DNA sequence: TGCAGCGTTGCCGCAGGGTCGGTCACAGATACGCAGTATTTT. Its translation is CSVAAGSVTDTQYF.